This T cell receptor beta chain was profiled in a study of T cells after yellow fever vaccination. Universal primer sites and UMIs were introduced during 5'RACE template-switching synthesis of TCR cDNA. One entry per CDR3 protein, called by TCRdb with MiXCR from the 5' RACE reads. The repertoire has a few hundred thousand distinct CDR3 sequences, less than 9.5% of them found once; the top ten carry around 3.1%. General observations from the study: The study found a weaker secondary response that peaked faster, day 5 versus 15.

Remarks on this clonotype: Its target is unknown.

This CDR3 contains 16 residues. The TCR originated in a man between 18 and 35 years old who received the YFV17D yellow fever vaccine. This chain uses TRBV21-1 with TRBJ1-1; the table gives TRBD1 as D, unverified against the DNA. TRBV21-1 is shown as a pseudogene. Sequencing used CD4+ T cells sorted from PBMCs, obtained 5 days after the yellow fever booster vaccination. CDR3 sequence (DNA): TGTGCCAGCAGCAAAGTCATAACAGGGGGCCCTAACAGTGCTTTCTTT. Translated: CASSKVITGGPNSAFF.